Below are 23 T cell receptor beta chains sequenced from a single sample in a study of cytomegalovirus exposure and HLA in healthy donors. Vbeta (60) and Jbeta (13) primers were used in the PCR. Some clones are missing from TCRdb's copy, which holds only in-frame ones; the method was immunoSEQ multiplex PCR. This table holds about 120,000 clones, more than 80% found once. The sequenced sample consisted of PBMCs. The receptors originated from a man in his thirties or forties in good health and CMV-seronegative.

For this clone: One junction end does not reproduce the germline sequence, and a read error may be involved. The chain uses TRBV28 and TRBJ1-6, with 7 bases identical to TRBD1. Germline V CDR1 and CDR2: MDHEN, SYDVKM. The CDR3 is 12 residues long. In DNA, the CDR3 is TGTGCCAGCACCCCTCACAGGGGCCTCAAATTCTTT. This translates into CASTPHRGLKFF.

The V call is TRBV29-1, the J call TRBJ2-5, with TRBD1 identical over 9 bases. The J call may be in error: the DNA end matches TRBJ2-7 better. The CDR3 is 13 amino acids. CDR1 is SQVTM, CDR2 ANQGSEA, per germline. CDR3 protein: CSVAPGQGTEQYF. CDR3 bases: TGCAGCGTTGCACCGGGACAGGGTACCGAGCAGTACTTC.

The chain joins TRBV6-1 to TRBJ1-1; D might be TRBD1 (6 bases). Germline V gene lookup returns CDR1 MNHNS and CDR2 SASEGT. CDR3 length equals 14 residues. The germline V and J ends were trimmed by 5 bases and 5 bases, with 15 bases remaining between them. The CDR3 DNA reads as TGTGCCAGCAGTACCACAGGGAGTTTGACTGAAGCTTTCTTT. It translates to CASSTTGSLTEAFF.

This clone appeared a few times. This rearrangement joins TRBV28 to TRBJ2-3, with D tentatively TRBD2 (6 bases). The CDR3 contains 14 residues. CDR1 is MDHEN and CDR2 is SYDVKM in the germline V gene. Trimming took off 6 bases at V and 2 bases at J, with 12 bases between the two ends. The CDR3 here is CASRAWDFTDTQYF. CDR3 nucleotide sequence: TGTGCCAGCAGGGCATGGGACTTCACAGATACGCAGTATTTT. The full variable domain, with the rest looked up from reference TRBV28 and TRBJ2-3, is DVKVTQSSRYLVKRTGEKVFLECVQDMDHENMFWYRQDPGLGLRLIYFSYDVKMKEKGDIPEGYSVSREKKERFSLILESASTNQTSMYLCASRAWDFTDTQYFGPGTRLTVL.

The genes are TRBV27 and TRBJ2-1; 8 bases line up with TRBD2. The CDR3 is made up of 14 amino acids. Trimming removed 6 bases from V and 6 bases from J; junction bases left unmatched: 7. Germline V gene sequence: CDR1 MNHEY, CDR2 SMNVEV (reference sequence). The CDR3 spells CASRILAGSNEQFF. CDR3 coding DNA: TGTGCCAGCAGGATATTAGCGGGAAGCAATGAGCAGTTCTTC.

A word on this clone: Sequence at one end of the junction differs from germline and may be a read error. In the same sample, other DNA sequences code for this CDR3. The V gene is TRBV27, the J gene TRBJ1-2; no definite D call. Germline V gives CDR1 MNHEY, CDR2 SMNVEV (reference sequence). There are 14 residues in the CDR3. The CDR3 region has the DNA TGTGCCAGCAGTTTGCGGGGAGCTAACTATGGCTACCCCTTC. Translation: CASSLRGANYGYPF.

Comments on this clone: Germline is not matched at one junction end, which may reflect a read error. Here the CDR3 reads CASTRGGNYGYPF. As DNA, the CDR3 is TGTGCCAGCACGAGGGGCGGGAACTATGGCTACCCCTTC. The chain is built from TRBV27 and TRBJ1-2; D might be TRBD1 (5 bases). The germline gives CDR1 MNHEY, CDR2 SMNVEV (reference sequence). CDR3 length equals 13 residues.

CDR3 in amino acids: CATAQGGWSYEQYF. CDR3 in DNA: TGTGCCACCGCGCAGGGAGGATGGAGTTACGAGCAGTACTTC. V gene TRBV19 combines with J gene TRBJ2-5, with D perhaps matching TRBD2 (6 bases). The better agreement between TRBJ2-7 and the DNA end casts doubt on the J call. The CDR3 consists of 14 residues. Germline CDR1 and CDR2: LNHDA and SQIVND (reference sequence).

CDR3 in amino acids: CATSAPQGRAEQYF. The CDR3 DNA sequence: TGTGCCACCTCCGCCCCGCAGGGGAGGGCCGAGCAGTACTTC. This chain connects TRBV19 to TRBJ2-7; perhaps TRBD2 as D (7 bases). CDR1 is LNHDA, CDR2 SQIVND, per germline (reference sequence). The CDR3 totals 14 residues. V lost 10 bases, J lost 6 bases, and 22 bases lay in between.

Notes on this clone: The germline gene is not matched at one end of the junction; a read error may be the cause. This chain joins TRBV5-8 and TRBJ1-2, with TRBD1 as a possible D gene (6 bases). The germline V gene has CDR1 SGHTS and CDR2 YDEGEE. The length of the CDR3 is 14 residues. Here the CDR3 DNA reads TGTGCCAGCAGCTTGTTGTACAGGGCGGGTGGCTACCCCTTC. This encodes CASSLLYRAGGYPF.

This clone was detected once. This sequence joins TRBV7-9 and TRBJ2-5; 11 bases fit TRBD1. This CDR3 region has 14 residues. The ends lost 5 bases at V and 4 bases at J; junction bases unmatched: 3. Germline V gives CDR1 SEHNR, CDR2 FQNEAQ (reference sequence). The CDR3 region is CASSPGTGGETQYF. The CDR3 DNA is TGTGCCAGCAGCCCCGGGACAGGGGGAGAGACCCAGTACTTC.

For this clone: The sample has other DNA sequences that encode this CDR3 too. CDR3 protein: CASSPLRRRSDEKLFF. The CDR3 DNA sequence: TGCGCCAGCAGCCCTCTAAGGCGGAGGTCGGATGAAAAACTGTTTTTT. The chain uses TRBV4-1 and TRBJ1-4, with D uncertain. CDR1 and CDR2 (germline): MGHRA, YSYEKL. The CDR3 extends over 16 amino acids. Trimming left V 4 bases short and J 6 bases short, with 18 bases between.

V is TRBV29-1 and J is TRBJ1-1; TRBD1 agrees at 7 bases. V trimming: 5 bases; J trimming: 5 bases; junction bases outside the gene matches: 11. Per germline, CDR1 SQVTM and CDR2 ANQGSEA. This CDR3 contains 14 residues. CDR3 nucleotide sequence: TGCAGCGTTCCTAGCCGACAGGGTGGGACTGAAGCTTTCTTT. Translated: CSVPSRQGGTEAFF.

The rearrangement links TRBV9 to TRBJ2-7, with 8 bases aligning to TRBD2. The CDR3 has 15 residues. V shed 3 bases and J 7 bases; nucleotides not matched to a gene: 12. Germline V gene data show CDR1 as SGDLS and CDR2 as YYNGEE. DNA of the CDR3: TGTGCCAGCAGCGCCGCTTCTGCGGGAGGTTTAGAGCAGTACTTC. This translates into CASSAASAGGLEQYF.

The CDR3 DNA reads TGTGCCAGCAGTTTAAAATTACACTACGAGCAGTACTTC. Its protein product is CASSLKLHYEQYF. The V and J genes are TRBV27 and TRBJ2-7, with no clear D. CDR1 MNHEY and CDR2 SMNVEV come from the germline V gene (reference sequence). Between the trimmed V and J ends, which lost 2 bases and 3 bases, there was a span of 8 bases. This CDR3 is 13 amino acids long.

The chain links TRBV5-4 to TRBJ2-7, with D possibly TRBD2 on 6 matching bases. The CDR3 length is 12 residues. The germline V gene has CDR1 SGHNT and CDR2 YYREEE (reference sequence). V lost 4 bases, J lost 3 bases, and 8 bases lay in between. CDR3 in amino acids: CASSPEGYEQYF. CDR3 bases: TGTGCCAGCAGCCCGGAGGGCTACGAGCAGTACTTC.

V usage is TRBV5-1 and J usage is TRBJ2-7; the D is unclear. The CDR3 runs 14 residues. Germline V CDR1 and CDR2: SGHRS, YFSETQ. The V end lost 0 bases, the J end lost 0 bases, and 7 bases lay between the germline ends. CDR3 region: CASSLGGRSYEQYF. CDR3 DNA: TGCGCCAGCAGCTTGGGCGGCCGCTCCTACGAGCAGTACTTC. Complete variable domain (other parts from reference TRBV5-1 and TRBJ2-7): KAGVTQTPRYLIKTRGQQVTLSCSPISGHRSVSWYQQTPGQGLQFLFEYFSETQRNKGNFPGRFSGRQFSNSRSEMNVSTLELGDSALYLCASSLGGRSYEQYFGPGTRLTVT.

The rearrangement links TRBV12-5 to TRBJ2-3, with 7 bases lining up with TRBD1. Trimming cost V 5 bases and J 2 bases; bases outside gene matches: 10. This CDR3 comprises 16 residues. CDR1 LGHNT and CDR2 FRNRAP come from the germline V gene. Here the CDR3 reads CASGSEGGLTTDTQYF. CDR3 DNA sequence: TGTGCTAGTGGTAGCGAAGGGGGCTTAACCACAGATACGCAGTATTTT.

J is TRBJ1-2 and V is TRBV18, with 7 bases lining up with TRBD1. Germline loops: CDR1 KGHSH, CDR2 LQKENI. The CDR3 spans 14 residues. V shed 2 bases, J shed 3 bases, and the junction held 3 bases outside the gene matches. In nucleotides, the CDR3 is TGTGCCAGCTCACCATCGGGACAGCACTATGGCTACACCTTC. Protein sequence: CASSPSGQHYGYTF.

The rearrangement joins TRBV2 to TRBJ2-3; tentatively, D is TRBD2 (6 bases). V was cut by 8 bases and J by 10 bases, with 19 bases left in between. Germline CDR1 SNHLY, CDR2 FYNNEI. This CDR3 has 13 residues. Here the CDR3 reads CASAPRTGGAQYF. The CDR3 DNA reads TGTGCCAGCGCCCCAAGGACCGGGGGTGCGCAGTATTTT.

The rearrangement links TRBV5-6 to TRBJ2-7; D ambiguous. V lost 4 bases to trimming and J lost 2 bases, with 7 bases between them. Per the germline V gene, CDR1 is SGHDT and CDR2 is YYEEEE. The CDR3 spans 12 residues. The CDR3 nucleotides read TGTGCCAGCAGCAGCATCGCCTACGAGCAGTACTTC. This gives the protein CASSSIAYEQYF.

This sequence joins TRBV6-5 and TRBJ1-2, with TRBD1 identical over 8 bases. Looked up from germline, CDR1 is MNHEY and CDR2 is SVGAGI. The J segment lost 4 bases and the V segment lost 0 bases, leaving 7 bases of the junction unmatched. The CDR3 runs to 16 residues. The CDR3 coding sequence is TGTGCCAGCAGTTACTCTGGGGCAGGGGGCGGCTATGGCTACACCTTC. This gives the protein CASSYSGAGGGYGYTF.

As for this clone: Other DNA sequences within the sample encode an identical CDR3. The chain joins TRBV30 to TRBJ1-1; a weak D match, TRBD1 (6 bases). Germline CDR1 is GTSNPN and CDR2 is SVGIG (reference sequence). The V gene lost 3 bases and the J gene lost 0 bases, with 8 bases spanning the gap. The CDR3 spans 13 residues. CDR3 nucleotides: TGTGCCTGGAGCGGGGACATGAACACTGAAGCTTTCTTT. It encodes CAWSGDMNTEAFF.